The T cell receptor beta chain under discussion was sequenced for a study of control samples from healthy donors and cancer patients. Method: immunoSEQ multiplex PCR; TCRdb's copy keeps in-frame clones and lacks some. This table has around 94,000 clones, about nine tenths appearing once. In germline, CDR1 is SGDLS, CDR2 YYNGEE. CDR3 size: 14 residues. The germline V and J ends were trimmed by 0 bases and 4 bases, with 10 bases remaining between them. This receptor was obtained from a woman aged 18-29 years in good health. The sequencing sample was made of blood. V and J are TRBV9 and TRBJ1-2, with D uncertain. In nucleotides, the CDR3 is TGTGCCAGCAGCGTAGATACCGGGTCCTATGGCTACACCTTC. Protein sequence: CASSVDTGSYGYTF.